This is a list of T cell receptor beta chains from one sample in a study of T cell repertoires in cytomegalovirus infection. One entry per CDR3 protein, called by TCRdb with MiXCR from the reads. The table records 900,000 to 950,000 distinct CDR3 sequences, under 40% of them present only once. Their recognized antigens are unknown. Source: cultured CD8+ T cells from PBMCs, taken from culture after CMV antigen stimulation. These receptors came from a human donor in good health (CMV status not recorded). Some clones in this sample may be carry-over from other donors' samples. Each CDR3 is given with its conserved first and last residue. A D gene is named only where the DNA matches it firmly. A row's size may be missing; if present it is once, few, many or a size class.

j_call clone_size d_call v_call cdr3_aa
TRBJ2-3 few . TRBV7-2 CASSPEAGGDTDTQYF
TRBJ2-6 few . TRBV5-1 CASSPLRTEPVLTF
TRBJ2-3 few . TRBV6-4 CASSDSLYSVTQYF
TRBJ1-1 . TRBD1 TRBV27 CASSLFPDREESWNTEAFF
TRBJ2-4 . . TRBV4-2 CASSQDDDSLDIQYF
TRBJ2-3 . TRBD2 TRBV7-6 CASSRGISGSRDTQYF
TRBJ2-3 few TRBD2 TRBV7-2 CASSLEGLAFDTQYF
TRBJ2-3 many . TRBV7-2 CASSLDSTVSSTDTQYF
TRBJ2-3 . . TRBV6-4 CASSDQGTDTQYF
TRBJ2-1 few . TRBV4-1 CASSLLMQEQFF
TRBJ1-2 . . TRBV19 CASFIWASGYTF
TRBJ1-1 . . TRBV25-1 CASTQHNTEAFF
TRBJ2-1 . . TRBV2 CASSELWGTSYNEQFF
TRBJ2-1 . TRBD1 TRBV15 CATSDRGGTYNEQFF
TRBJ2-1 . . TRBV5-5 CASSTTGLGNEQFF
TRBJ1-1 . TRBD1 TRBV6-2/TRBV6-3 CASSFPTGTPEPEAFF
TRBJ2-3 . TRBD1 TRBV27 CASSLGQGIGTDTQYF
TRBJ2-1 few . TRBV19 CASSIGTLGQFF
TRBJ1-6 few . TRBV12-3/TRBV12-4 CASRRGPSDPYNSPLHF
TRBJ2-2 few . TRBV7-2 CAVQETAGELFF
TRBJ1-1 . . TRBV7-6 CASSLETPGGSTEAFF
TRBJ2-7 . . TRBV4-2 CASSQGASEQYF
TRBJ2-1 few TRBD2 TRBV27 CASSLLGEGYNEQFF
TRBJ2-1 . . TRBV6-6 CASSDLGRNEQFF
TRBJ1-2 few . TRBV6-5 CASSYNTDYGYTF
TRBJ1-1 many TRBD1 TRBV7-6 CASSSYPRQGGMNTEAFF
TRBJ2-5 . TRBD2 TRBV27 CASDPGLAGKETQYF
TRBJ2-3 . . TRBV7-4 CATRPEVRDTQYF
TRBJ2-3 many . TRBV7-9 CASSLEVWSDTQYF
TRBJ2-2 . TRBD1 TRBV6-6 CASSYGTGVSGELFF
TRBJ2-3 . . TRBV4-3 CASSSRSDTQYF
TRBJ2-7 . . TRBV25-1 CASSEDRFGSYEQYF
TRBJ1-3 . . TRBV12-3/TRBV12-4 CASSNLPSGNTIYF
TRBJ1-2 . . TRBV20-1 CSARGAGLNYGYTF
TRBJ1-1 . TRBD1 TRBV29-1 CSGGEGAAEAFF
TRBJ1-1 . . TRBV10-3 CAISESWEAFF
TRBJ1-2 few TRBD1 TRBV19 CASSQAGTGYFLGDIGYGYTF
TRBJ1-2 . . TRBV6-2/TRBV6-3 CAIMGANYGYTF
TRBJ1-5 . . TRBV7-9 CASALGGNQPQHF
TRBJ1-1 few . TRBV27 CASSLGALATEAFF
TRBJ2-2 . . TRBV5-4 CVSSLRREQNTGELFF
TRBJ2-2 . TRBD2 TRBV7-2 CASSLNSGGVGLTGELFF
TRBJ1-3 . . TRBV10-3 CAINEGNTIYF
TRBJ2-7 . . TRBV7-6 CASSSRTADEQYF
TRBJ1-6 . . TRBV20-1 CSARQGYYSPLHF
TRBJ1-1 . . TRBV7-8 CASSSHSGNEAFF
TRBJ2-2 many . TRBV15 CATTHGELFF
TRBJ1-1 . TRBD1 TRBV25-1 CASSWTGALNTEAFF
TRBJ1-1 . . TRBV7-9 CASSPPGRDTEAFF
TRBJ2-1 once TRBD2 TRBV7-6 CASSLGAGGAGLEQFF
TRBJ2-4 . . TRBV2 CASSDVSPNIQYF